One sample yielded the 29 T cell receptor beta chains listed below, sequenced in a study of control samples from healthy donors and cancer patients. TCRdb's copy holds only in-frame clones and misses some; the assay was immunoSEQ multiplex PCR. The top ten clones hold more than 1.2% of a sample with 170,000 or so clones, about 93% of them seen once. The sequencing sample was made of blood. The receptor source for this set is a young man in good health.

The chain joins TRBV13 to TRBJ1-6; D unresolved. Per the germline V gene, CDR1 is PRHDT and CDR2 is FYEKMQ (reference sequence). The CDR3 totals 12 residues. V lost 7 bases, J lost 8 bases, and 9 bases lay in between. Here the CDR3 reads CASNRRDSPLHF. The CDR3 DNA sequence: TGTGCCAGCAACCGTAGAGATTCACCCCTCCACTTT.

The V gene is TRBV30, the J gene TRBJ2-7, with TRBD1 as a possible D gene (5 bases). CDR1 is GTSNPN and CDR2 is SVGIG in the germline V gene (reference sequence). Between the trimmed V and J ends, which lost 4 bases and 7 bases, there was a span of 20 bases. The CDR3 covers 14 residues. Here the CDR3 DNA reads TGTGCCTGGAATTCCCTTCGGTCCTCAGGGGAGCAGTACTTC. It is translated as CAWNSLRSSGEQYF.

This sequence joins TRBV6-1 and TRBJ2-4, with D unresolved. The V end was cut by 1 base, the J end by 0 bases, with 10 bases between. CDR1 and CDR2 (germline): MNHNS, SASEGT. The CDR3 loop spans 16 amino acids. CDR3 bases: TGTGCCAGCAGTGAAGACTTTTATATAGCCAAAAACATTCAGTACTTC. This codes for CASSEDFYIAKNIQYF.

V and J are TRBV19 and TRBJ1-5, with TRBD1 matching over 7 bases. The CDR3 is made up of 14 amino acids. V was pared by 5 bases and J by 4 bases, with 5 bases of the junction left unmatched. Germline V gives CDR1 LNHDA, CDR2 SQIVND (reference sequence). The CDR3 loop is CASSLNRGNQPQHF. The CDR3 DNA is TGTGCCAGTAGTCTAAACAGGGGTAATCAGCCCCAGCATTTT.

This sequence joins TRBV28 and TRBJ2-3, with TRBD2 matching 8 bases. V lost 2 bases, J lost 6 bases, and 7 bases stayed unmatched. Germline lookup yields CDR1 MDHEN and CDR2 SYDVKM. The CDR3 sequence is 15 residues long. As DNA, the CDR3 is TGTGCCAGCAGTTTACCGGGGGGGAGGTACGATACGCAGTATTTT. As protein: CASSLPGGRYDTQYF.

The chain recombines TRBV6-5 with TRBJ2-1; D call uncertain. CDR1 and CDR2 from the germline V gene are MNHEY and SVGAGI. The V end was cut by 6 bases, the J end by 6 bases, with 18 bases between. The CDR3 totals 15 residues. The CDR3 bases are TGTGCCAGCAGGACCAACCTAAATTCGGGCAATGAGCAGTTCTTC. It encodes CASRTNLNSGNEQFF.

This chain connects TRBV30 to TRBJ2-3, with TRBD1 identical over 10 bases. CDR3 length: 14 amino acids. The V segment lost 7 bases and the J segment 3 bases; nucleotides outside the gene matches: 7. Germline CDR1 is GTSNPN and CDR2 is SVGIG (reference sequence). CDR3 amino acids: CASLPGQGTDTQYF. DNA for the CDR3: TGTGCCTCCTTACCGGGACAGGGGACAGATACGCAGTATTTT.

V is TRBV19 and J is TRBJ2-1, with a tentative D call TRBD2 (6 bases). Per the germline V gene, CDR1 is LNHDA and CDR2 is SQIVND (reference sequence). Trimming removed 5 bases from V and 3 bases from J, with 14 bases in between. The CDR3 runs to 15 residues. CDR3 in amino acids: CASSSSLANYNEQFF. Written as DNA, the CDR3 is TGTGCCAGTAGTTCCTCACTAGCAAACTACAATGAGCAGTTCTTC.

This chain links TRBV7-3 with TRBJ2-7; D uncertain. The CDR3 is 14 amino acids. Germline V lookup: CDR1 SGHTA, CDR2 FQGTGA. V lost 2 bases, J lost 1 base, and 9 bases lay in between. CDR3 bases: TGTGCCAGCAGCTTAGGGCGGCAGTCCTACGAGCAGTACTTC. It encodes CASSLGRQSYEQYF. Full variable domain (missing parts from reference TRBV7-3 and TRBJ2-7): GAGVSQTPSNKVTEKGKYVELRCDPISGHTALYWYRQSLGQGPEFLIYFQGTGAADDSGLPNDRFFAVRPEGSVSTLKIQRTERGDSAVYLCASSLGRQSYEQYFGPGTRLTVT.

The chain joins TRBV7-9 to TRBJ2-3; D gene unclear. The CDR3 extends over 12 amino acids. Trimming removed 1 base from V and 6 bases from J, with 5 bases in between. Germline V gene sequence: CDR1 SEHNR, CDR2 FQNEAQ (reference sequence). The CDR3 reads CASSLDTDTQYF. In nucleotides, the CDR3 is TGTGCCAGCAGCTTAGACACGGATACGCAGTATTTT.

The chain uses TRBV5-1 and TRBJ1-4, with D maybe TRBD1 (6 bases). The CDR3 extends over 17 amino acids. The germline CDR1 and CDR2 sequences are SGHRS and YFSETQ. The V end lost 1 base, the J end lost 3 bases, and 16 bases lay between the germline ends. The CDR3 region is CASSLLGAGRANEKLFF. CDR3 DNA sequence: TGCGCCAGCAGCTTGTTGGGGGCCGGTAGAGCTAATGAAAAACTGTTTTTT. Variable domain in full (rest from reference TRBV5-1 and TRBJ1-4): KAGVTQTPRYLIKTRGQQVTLSCSPISGHRSVSWYQQTPGQGLQFLFEYFSETQRNKGNFPGRFSGRQFSNSRSEMNVSTLELGDSALYLCASSLLGAGRANEKLFFGSGTQLSVL.

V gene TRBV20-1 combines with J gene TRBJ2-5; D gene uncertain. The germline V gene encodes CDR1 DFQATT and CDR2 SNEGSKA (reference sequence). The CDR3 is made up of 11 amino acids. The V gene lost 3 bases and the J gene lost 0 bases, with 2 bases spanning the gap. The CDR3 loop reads CSASHQETQYF. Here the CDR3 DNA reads TGCAGTGCTAGCCACCAAGAGACCCAGTACTTC.

The CDR3 DNA reads as TGTGCCAGCAGCTTGGCAGCAGGGTCGGGCGAGCAGTACTTC. Translating gives CASSLAAGSGEQYF. The chain joins TRBV5-4 to TRBJ2-7, with TRBD1 as a possible D gene (5 bases). Trimming shortened V by 0 bases and J by 6 bases, and 13 bases separated the two germline ends. Germline CDR1 reads SGHNT; CDR2 reads YYREEE (reference sequence). The CDR3 extends over 14 amino acids.

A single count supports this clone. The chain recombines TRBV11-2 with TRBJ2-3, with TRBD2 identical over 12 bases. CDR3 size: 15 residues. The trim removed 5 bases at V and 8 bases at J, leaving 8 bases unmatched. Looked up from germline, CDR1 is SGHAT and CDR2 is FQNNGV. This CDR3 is CASSLTSGGPGTQYF. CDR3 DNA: TGTGCCAGCAGCCTGACTAGCGGGGGTCCTGGTACGCAGTATTTT. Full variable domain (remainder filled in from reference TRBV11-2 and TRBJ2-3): EAGVAQSPRYKIIEKRQSVAFWCNPISGHATLYWYQQILGQGPKLLIQFQNNGVVDDSQLPKDRFSAERLKGVDSTLKIQPAKLEDSAVYLCASSLTSGGPGTQYFGPGTRLTVL.

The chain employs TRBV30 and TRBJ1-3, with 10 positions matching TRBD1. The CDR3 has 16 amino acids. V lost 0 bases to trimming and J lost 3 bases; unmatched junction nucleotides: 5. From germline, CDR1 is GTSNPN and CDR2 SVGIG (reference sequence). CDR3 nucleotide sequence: TGTGCCTGGAGTGTACGACAGGGGGCTAGTGGAAACACCATATATTTT. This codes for CAWSVRQGASGNTIYF.

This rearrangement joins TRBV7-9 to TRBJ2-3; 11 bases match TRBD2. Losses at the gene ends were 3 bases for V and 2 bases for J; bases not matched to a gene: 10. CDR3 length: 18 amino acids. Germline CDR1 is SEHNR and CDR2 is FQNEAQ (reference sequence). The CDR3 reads CASSFGTSGSLTTDTQYF. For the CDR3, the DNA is TGTGCCAGCAGCTTCGGGACTAGCGGATCCCTCACCACAGATACGCAGTATTTT. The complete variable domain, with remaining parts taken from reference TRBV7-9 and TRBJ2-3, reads DTGVSQNPRHKITKRGQNVTFRCDPISEHNRLYWYRQTLGQGPEFLTYFQNEAQLEKSRLLSDRFSAERPKGSFSTLEIQRTEQGDSAMYLCASSFGTSGSLTTDTQYFGPGTRLTVL.

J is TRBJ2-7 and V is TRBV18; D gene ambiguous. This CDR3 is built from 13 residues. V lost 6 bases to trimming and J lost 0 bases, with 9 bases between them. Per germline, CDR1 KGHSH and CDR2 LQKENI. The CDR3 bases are TGTGCCAGCTCTCTCTACTCCTCCTACGAGCAGTACTTC. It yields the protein CASSLYSSYEQYF.

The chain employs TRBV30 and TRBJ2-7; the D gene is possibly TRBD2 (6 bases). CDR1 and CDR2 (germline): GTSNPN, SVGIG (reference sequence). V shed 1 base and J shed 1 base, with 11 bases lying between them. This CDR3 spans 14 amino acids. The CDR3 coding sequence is TGTGCCTGGAGTGCGGGGGTCGGATCCTACGAGCAGTACTTC. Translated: CAWSAGVGSYEQYF.

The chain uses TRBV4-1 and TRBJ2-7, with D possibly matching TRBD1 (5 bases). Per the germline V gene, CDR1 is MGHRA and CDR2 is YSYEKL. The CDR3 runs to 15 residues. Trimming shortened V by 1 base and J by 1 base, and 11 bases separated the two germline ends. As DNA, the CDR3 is TGCGCCAGCAGCCAAGTACAGGTCCCGTCCTACGAGCAGTACTTC. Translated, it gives CASSQVQVPSYEQYF.

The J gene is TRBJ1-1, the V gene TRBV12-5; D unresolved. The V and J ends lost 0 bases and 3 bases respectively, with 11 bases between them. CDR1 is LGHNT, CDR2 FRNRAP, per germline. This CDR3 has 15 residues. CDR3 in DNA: TGTGCTAGTGGTTTGGTACTCGGGAGTCACACTGAAGCTTTCTTT. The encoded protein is CASGLVLGSHTEAFF. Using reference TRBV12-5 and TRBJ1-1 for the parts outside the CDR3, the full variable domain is DARVTQTPRHKVTEMGQEVTMRCQPILGHNTVFWYRQTMMQGLELLAYFRNRAPLDDSGMPKDRFSAEMPDATLATLKIQPSEPRDSAVYFCASGLVLGSHTEAFFGQGTRLTVV.

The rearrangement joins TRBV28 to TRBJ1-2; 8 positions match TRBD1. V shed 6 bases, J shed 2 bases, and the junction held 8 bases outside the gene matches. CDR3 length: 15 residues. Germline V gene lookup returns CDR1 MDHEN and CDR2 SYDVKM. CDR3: CASRRPGGRNYGYTF. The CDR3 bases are TGTGCCAGCAGACGTCCAGGGGGCCGAAACTATGGCTACACCTTC.

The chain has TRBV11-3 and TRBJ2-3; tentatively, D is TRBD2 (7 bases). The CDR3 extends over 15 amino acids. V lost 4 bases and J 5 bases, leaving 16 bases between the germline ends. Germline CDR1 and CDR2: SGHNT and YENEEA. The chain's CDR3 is CASSSPGGAGDTQYF. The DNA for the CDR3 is TGTGCCAGCAGCTCGCCTGGGGGGGCGGGAGATACGCAGTATTTT.

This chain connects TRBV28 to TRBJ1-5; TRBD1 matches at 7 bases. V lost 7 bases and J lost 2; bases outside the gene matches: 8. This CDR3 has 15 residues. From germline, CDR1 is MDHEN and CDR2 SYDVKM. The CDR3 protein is CASTSGGFRNQPQHF. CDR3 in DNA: TGTGCCAGCACCTCAGGGGGGTTTCGCAATCAGCCCCAGCATTTT. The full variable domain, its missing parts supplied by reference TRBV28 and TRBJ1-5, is DVKVTQSSRYLVKRTGEKVFLECVQDMDHENMFWYRQDPGLGLRLIYFSYDVKMKEKGDIPEGYSVSREKKERFSLILESASTNQTSMYLCASTSGGFRNQPQHFGDGTRLSIL.

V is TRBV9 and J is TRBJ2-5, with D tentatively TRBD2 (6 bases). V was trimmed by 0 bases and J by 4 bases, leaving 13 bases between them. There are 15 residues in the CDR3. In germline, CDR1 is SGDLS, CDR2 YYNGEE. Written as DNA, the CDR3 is TGTGCCAGCAGCGTAGTGGCAGGGCGGGGAGAGACCCAGTACTTC. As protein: CASSVVAGRGETQYF.

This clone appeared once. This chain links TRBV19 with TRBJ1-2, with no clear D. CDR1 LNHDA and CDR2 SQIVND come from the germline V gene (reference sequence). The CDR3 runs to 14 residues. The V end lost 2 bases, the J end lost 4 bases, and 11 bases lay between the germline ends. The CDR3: CASSISKQLYGYTF. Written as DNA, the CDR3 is TGTGCCAGTAGTATAAGTAAACAGCTCTATGGCTACACCTTC. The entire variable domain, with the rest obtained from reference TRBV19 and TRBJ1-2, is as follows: DGGITQSPKYLFRKEGQNVTLSCEQNLNHDAMYWYRQDPGQGLRLIYYSQIVNDFQKGDIAEGYSVSREKKESFPLTVTSAQKNPTAFYLCASSISKQLYGYTFGSGTRLTVV.

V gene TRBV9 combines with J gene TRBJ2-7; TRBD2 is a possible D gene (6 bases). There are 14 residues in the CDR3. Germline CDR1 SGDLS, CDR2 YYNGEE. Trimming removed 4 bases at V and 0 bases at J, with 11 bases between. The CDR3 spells CASSLGGTSYEQYF. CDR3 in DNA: TGTGCCAGCAGCCTTGGGGGGACCTCCTACGAGCAGTACTTC.

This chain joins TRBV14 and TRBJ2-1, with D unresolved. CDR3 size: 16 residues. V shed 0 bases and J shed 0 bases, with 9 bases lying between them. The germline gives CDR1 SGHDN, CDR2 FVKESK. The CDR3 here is CASSQDRDSSYNEQFF. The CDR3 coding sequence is TGTGCCAGCAGCCAAGATAGGGATAGCTCCTACAATGAGCAGTTCTTC.

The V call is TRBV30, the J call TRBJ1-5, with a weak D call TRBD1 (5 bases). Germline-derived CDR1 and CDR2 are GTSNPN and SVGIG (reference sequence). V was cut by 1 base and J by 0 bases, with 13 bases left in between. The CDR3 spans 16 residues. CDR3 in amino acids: CAWSGFVGVSNQPQHF. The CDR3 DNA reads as TGTGCCTGGAGTGGGTTCGTGGGGGTTAGCAATCAGCCCCAGCATTTT.

This chain's CDR3 is CASGVRGEDTQYF. CDR3 DNA: TGTGCTAGTGGCGTTAGGGGAGAAGATACGCAGTATTTT. The chain uses TRBV12-5 and TRBJ2-3; D may correspond to TRBD1 or TRBD2 (5 bases each). Germline assignment: CDR1 LGHNT and CDR2 FRNRAP. This CDR3 has 13 residues. With 6 bases removed from V and 5 bases from J, the gap between germline ends came to 12 bases.